The clone carrying this TCR delta chain is medium-sized. This specimen includes other DNA sequences encoding the same CDR3. This sample stems from a study of gamma-delta chains in newborns, infants, children. For the study at large: Microbial exposure reportedly drives polyclonal innate γδ T cell expansion after birth.

The V gene's germline CDR1 is GEAIGNYY and CDR2 EKD. This CDR3 has 20 amino acids. V dropped 0 bases and J dropped 0; count of bases not matched to a gene: 7. TCRdb reran clone calling via CATT on the reads. Of about 5,700 delta-chain clones in the sample, 0.42% were seen once. The TCR was taken from a child who was a newborn, infant or young child, either healthy, febrile or measles-vaccinated (not recorded which). V is TRDV2 and J is TRDJ3; 10 nucleotides align to TRDD3. Sequencing used blood. The CDR3 region is CACDTATGGFSSWDTRQMFF. The CDR3, as DNA: TGTGCCTGTGACACCGCGACTGGGGGATTCAGCTCCTGGGACACCCGACAGATGTTTTTC.